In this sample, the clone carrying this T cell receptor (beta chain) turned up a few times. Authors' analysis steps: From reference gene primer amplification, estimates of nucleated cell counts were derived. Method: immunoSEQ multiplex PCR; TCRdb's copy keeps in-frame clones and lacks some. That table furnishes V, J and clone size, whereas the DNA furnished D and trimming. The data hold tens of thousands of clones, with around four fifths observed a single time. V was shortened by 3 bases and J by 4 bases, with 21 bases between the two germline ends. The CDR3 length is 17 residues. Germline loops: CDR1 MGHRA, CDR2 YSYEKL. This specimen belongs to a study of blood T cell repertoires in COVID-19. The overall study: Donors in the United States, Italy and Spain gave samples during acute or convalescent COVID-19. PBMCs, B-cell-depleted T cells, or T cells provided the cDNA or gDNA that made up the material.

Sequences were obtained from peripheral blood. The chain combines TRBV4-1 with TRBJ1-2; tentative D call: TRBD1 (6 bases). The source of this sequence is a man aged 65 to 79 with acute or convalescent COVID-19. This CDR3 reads CASSHNPGGGLGYGYTF. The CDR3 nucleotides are TGCGCCAGCAGCCACAACCCAGGCGGGGGCCTGGGCTATGGCTACACCTTC.